Shown below are 30 T cell receptor beta chains from a single sample sequenced in a study of blood T cell repertoires in COVID-19. TCRdb's table, derived via immunoSEQ multiplex PCR, lists solely in-frame clones and lacks some. Of about 150,000 clones listed, about four fifths were seen once; the top ten hold approximately 11%. The sample consisted of peripheral blood. Source of these receptors: a man between 65 and 79 years old with active or convalescent COVID-19.

The chain employs TRBV5-1 and TRBJ1-1; TRBD1 matches at 10 bases. Germline V CDR1 and CDR2: SGHRS, YFSETQ. CDR3 length equals 17 residues. The junction had 8 bases not matched to a gene; V was cut back by 0 bases and J by 3 bases. In DNA, the CDR3 is TGCGCCAGCAGCTTGGAGGGACAGGGGTCGGGGGACACTGAAGCTTTCTTT. Translated, it gives CASSLEGQGSGDTEAFF.

The chain uses TRBV4-1 and TRBJ1-1; perhaps TRBD1 as D (5 bases). The CDR3 totals 14 residues. V shed 1 base and J shed 10 bases, with 16 bases lying between them. Germline CDR1 and CDR2: MGHRA and YSYEKL. As DNA, the CDR3 is TGCGCCAGCAGCCAAGTATCGGACACAAGTGCAGCTTTCTTT. Protein sequence: CASSQVSDTSAAFF.

The chain employs TRBV7-2 and TRBJ2-1; no clear D gene. The CDR3 is made up of 15 amino acids. Looked up from germline, CDR1 is SGHTA and CDR2 is FQGNSA. The germline V and J ends were trimmed by 1 base and 6 bases, with 13 bases remaining between them. The DNA for the CDR3 is TGTGCCAGCAGCTTAGGCCCCCGCTCCGGCAATGAGCAGTTCTTC. Residues: CASSLGPRSGNEQFF.

The rearrangement links TRBV5-1 to TRBJ2-1, with a weak D call TRBD1 (5 bases). This CDR3 region has 16 residues. Germline V gene data show CDR1 as SGHRS and CDR2 as YFSETQ. V lost 5 bases and J lost 0, with 15 bases in between. CDR3 DNA sequence: TGCGCCAGCAGTGATGATTGGGGCAGCTCCTACAATGAGCAGTTCTTC. Its translation is CASSDDWGSSYNEQFF.

The rearrangement links TRBV5-8 to TRBJ2-2, with 10 bases matching TRBD1. Trimming at V came to 3 bases and at J to 4 bases, leaving 9 bases not matched to a gene. Germline values: CDR1 SGHTS, CDR2 YDEGEE. The CDR3 loop spans 17 amino acids. The CDR3 DNA reads as TGTGCCAGCAGCTCCCTAAGGGACAGGGGCATCACCGGGGAGCTGTTTTTT. Its protein product is CASSSLRDRGITGELFF.

This clone was detected once. The chain uses TRBV7-9 and TRBJ1-1, with 7 bases that match TRBD1. The V gene's germline CDR1 is SEHNR and CDR2 FQNEAQ (reference sequence). Germline trimming cut 7 bases from V and 4 bases from J; bases unmatched to any gene: 12. The CDR3 length is 15 residues. Written as DNA, the CDR3 is TGTGCCAGCAAAACTGGGGGACAGCTGGGCACTGAAGCTTTCTTT. Translating it yields CASKTGGQLGTEAFF. The full variable domain, rest sourced from reference TRBV7-9 and TRBJ1-1, is DTGVSQNPRHKITKRGQNVTFRCDPISEHNRLYWYRQTLGQGPEFLTYFQNEAQLEKSRLLSDRFSAERPKGSFSTLEIQRTEQGDSAMYLCASKTGGQLGTEAFFGQGTRLTVV.

The V and J genes are TRBV19 and TRBJ2-5; a possible D gene is TRBD1 (6 bases). This CDR3 is 15 amino acids long. Per germline, CDR1 LNHDA and CDR2 SQIVND (reference sequence). V was trimmed by 4 bases and J by 5 bases, leaving 17 bases between them. The CDR3 nucleotides read TGTGCCAGTAGTACCGGACAGACGCGTTCGGAGACCCAGTACTTC. Its protein product is CASSTGQTRSETQYF. Full variable domain (outside the CDR3, taken from reference TRBV19 and TRBJ2-5): DGGITQSPKYLFRKEGQNVTLSCEQNLNHDAMYWYRQDPGQGLRLIYYSQIVNDFQKGDIAEGYSVSREKKESFPLTVTSAQKNPTAFYLCASSTGQTRSETQYFGPGTRLLVL.

This rearrangement joins TRBV5-5 to TRBJ1-1; D remains unclear. The V and J ends lost 1 base and 4 bases respectively, with 5 bases between them. Germline lookup yields CDR1 SGHKS and CDR2 YYEKEE (reference sequence). This CDR3 contains 12 residues. The CDR3 loop is CASSLSTTEAFF. The CDR3 DNA sequence: TGTGCCAGCAGCTTGAGCACCACTGAAGCTTTCTTT.

The gene calls are TRBV28 and TRBJ1-5; 9 nucleotides align to TRBD1. Germline CDR1 MDHEN, CDR2 SYDVKM. The CDR3 runs to 16 residues. J gave up 5 bases and V 6 bases, and 11 bases lay outside the gene matches. Written as DNA, the CDR3 is TGTGCCAGCAGCCGCGGGACAGGGCTTTCTGATCAGCCCCAGCATTTT. It specifies CASSRGTGLSDQPQHF.

The chain uses TRBV2 and TRBJ2-1; a weak D match, TRBD1 (5 bases). The V end was cut by 8 bases, the J end by 5 bases, with 19 bases between. CDR3 size: 15 residues. Germline CDR1 reads SNHLY; CDR2 reads FYNNEI. CDR3 DNA sequence: TGTGCCAGCTCTGTCCAGGGTTTGCGAGACAATGAGCAGTTCTTC. It yields the protein CASSVQGLRDNEQFF.

The chain joins TRBV5-4 to TRBJ2-6; D is possibly TRBD1 (6 bases). The CDR3 consists of 13 residues. V lost 0 bases, J lost 11 bases, and 9 bases lay in between. Germline CDR1 SGHNT, CDR2 YYREEE (reference sequence). The CDR3 reads CASSLDRVYVLTF. The CDR3 DNA reads as TGTGCCAGCAGCTTGGACAGGGTCTACGTCCTGACTTTC. The variable domain in full, with the rest retrieved from reference TRBV5-4 and TRBJ2-6, is ETGVTQSPTHLIKTRGQQVTLRCSSQSGHNTVSWYQQALGQGPQFIFQYYREEENGRGNFPPRFSGLQFPNYSSELNVNALELDDSALYLCASSLDRVYVLTFGAGSRLTVL.

V and J are TRBV25-1 and TRBJ2-7, with TRBD2 matching 9 bases. The CDR3 has 14 amino acids. The germline gives CDR1 MGHDK, CDR2 SYGVNS. Germline trimming cut 4 bases from V and 4 bases from J; bases unmatched to any gene: 5. CDR3 coding DNA: TGTGCCAGCAGTGTCCCCGGACTAGCGTACGAGCAGTACTTC. Translation gives CASSVPGLAYEQYF.

This clone was picked up one time. The DNA for the CDR3 is TGTGCCAGCAGTAAGACCAGGGGGAATTCACCCCTCCACTTT. It translates to CASSKTRGNSPLHF. This chain connects TRBV2 to TRBJ1-6; 7 bases match TRBD1. V trimming: 5 bases; J trimming: 7 bases; junction bases outside the gene matches: 5. Germline V gives CDR1 SNHLY, CDR2 FYNNEI. CDR3 length: 14 amino acids.

This chain links TRBV6-2 or TRBV6-3 with TRBJ2-7; D is possibly TRBD1 (5 bases). In germline, CDR1 is MNHEY, CDR2 SVGEGT. V gave up 6 bases and J gave up 7 bases, with 13 bases separating them. This CDR3 has 12 amino acids. CDR3 sequence: CASSVEPGEQYF. In DNA, the CDR3 is TGTGCCAGCAGCGTCGAACCAGGGGAGCAGTACTTC.

The chain uses TRBV7-2 and TRBJ2-1; D remains unclear. Deletions cut 2 bases from V and 8 bases from J, with 7 bases between. Germline loops: CDR1 SGHTA, CDR2 FQGNSA. The CDR3 has 12 amino acids. The CDR3: CASSLFGDEQFF. The CDR3 DNA reads as TGTGCCAGCAGCTTATTCGGTGATGAGCAGTTCTTC.

A single count supports this clone. V gene TRBV6-2 or TRBV6-3 combines with J gene TRBJ1-6, with D possibly TRBD1 on 5 matching bases. The germline gives CDR1 MNHEY, CDR2 SVGEGT. The CDR3 sequence is 14 residues long. V was pared by 6 bases and J by 6 bases, with 12 bases between. CDR3 DNA: TGTGCCAGCAGCCCTCAGGGATCTAATTCACCCCTCCACTTT. It specifies CASSPQGSNSPLHF.

The chain recombines TRBV29-1 with TRBJ2-2, with 10 bases matching TRBD1. This CDR3 contains 15 residues. The trim removed 4 bases at V and 6 bases at J, leaving 8 bases unmatched. Per germline, CDR1 SQVTM and CDR2 ANQGSEA. The CDR3 bases are TGCAGCGTTGTCAGCCGGGACAGGGGCTCCGGGGAGCTGTTTTTT. Its translation: CSVVSRDRGSGELFF.

V gene TRBV7-2 combines with J gene TRBJ2-5; 13 bases are a match to TRBD2. V shed 5 bases and J 2 bases; nucleotides not matched to a gene: 5. The germline V gene has CDR1 SGHTA and CDR2 FQGNSA. The CDR3 length is 16 residues. Here the CDR3 reads CASSRILAGGQETQYF. CDR3 bases: TGTGCCAGCAGCCGGATACTAGCGGGGGGGCAAGAGACCCAGTACTTC.

The V call is TRBV30, the J call TRBJ1-4; 7 bases align to TRBD1. The CDR3 has 14 amino acids. V dropped 3 bases and J dropped 7; count of bases not matched to a gene: 8. Germline CDR1 is GTSNPN and CDR2 is SVGIG (reference sequence). CDR3 DNA: TGTGCCTGGAGAGTGACAGGGTTTGGTGAAAAACTGTTTTTT. This gives the protein CAWRVTGFGEKLFF.

The gene calls are TRBV6-2 or TRBV6-3 and TRBJ1-1; D is perhaps TRBD1 (5 bases). The CDR3 runs 12 residues. Per germline, CDR1 MNHEY and CDR2 SVGEGT. Deletions cut 5 bases from V and 5 bases from J, with 9 bases between. The CDR3: CASSSRVTEAFF. The CDR3 DNA sequence: TGTGCCAGCAGTAGCAGGGTAACTGAAGCTTTCTTT.

The J gene is TRBJ1-4, the V gene TRBV6-6, with 7 bases fitting TRBD1. Germline V lookup: CDR1 MNHNY, CDR2 SVGAGI (reference sequence). V trimming: 2 bases; J trimming: 8 bases; junction bases outside the gene matches: 5. The CDR3 sequence is 14 residues long. DNA for the CDR3: TGTGCCAGCAGTTACCCGACAGGGCGGGAAAAACTGTTTTTT. It translates to CASSYPTGREKLFF.

The chain is built from TRBV6-2 or TRBV6-3 and TRBJ1-5; D gene uncertain. Between the trimmed V and J ends, which lost 2 bases and 0 bases, there was a span of 8 bases. The CDR3 contains 15 residues. Germline lookup yields CDR1 MNHEY and CDR2 SVGEGT. Here the CDR3 DNA reads TGTGCCAGCAGTTACGAGGGAATTAGCAATCAGCCCCAGCATTTT. It yields the protein CASSYEGISNQPQHF.

The J gene is TRBJ1-1, the V gene TRBV9, with D maybe TRBD1 (5 bases). The germline V gene has CDR1 SGDLS and CDR2 YYNGEE. The CDR3 extends over 14 amino acids. The germline V and J ends were trimmed by 7 bases and 2 bases, with 15 bases remaining between them. CDR3 bases: TGTGCCAGCGGGGCCCTGACCTCAAACACTGAAGCTTTCTTT. This sequence encodes CASGALTSNTEAFF.

The table lists this clone with a count of one. The chain joins TRBV10-3 to TRBJ1-1, with no clear D. Trimming left V 6 bases short and J 10 bases short, with 21 bases between. Germline V gene lookup returns CDR1 ENHRY and CDR2 SYGVKD. This CDR3 region has 14 residues. The CDR3 sequence: CAIRPGREKMGAFF. In DNA form, the CDR3 reads TGTGCCATCAGGCCCGGACGGGAAAAAATGGGAGCTTTCTTT.

The chain links TRBV3-1 (or the pseudogene TRBV3-2) to TRBJ1-5; no definite D call. The CDR3 extends over 16 amino acids. V lost 1 base and J lost 2, with 12 bases in between. CDR1 is LGHDT and CDR2 is YNNKEL in the germline V gene (reference sequence). This chain's CDR3 is CASSQGSLSGNQPQHF. The CDR3 DNA follows: TGTGCCAGCAGCCAAGGTTCCCTTTCAGGCAATCAGCCCCAGCATTTT.

This chain connects TRBV10-1 to TRBJ1-1, with TRBD1 matching over 7 bases. Germline V lookup: CDR1 WNHNN, CDR2 SYGVQD (reference sequence). This CDR3 contains 16 residues. After removal of 6 bases from V and 3 bases from J, the junction contained 13 bases not matched to a gene. This CDR3 is CASSLSPTGTDTEAFF. For the CDR3, the DNA is TGCGCCAGCAGCTTAAGTCCGACAGGGACGGACACTGAAGCTTTCTTT.

The chain has TRBV7-9 and TRBJ2-2; D unclear. The V end lost 10 bases, the J end lost 4 bases, and 7 bases lay between the germline ends. Germline CDR1 SEHNR, CDR2 FQNEAQ (reference sequence). The CDR3 sequence is 11 residues long. The CDR3 spells CATGVTGELFF. The CDR3 region has the DNA TGTGCCACCGGAGTCACCGGGGAGCTGTTTTTT. Full variable domain (missing parts from reference TRBV7-9 and TRBJ2-2): DTGVSQNPRHKITKRGQNVTFRCDPISEHNRLYWYRQTLGQGPEFLTYFQNEAQLEKSRLLSDRFSAERPKGSFSTLEIQRTEQGDSAMYLCATGVTGELFFGEGSRLTVL.

The chain couples TRBV4-3 to TRBJ2-7; TRBD2 matches 9 bases. The V gene's germline CDR1 is LGHNA and CDR2 YSLEER. The length of the CDR3 is 18 residues. The junction had 10 bases not matched to a gene; V was cut back by 0 bases and J by 1 base. The CDR3 bases are TGCGCCAGCAGCCAAGATGTCCCCCTTACTAGCGGGTCCTACGAGCAGTACTTC. This codes for CASSQDVPLTSGSYEQYF.

This clone was detected a few times. V gene TRBV9 combines with J gene TRBJ2-7; 9 bases are shared with TRBD2. CDR1 and CDR2 from the germline V gene are SGDLS and YYNGEE. Trimming at V came to 0 bases and at J to 5 bases, leaving 6 bases not matched to a gene. The CDR3 sequence is 15 residues long. Here the CDR3 reads CASSVGLAGNNEQYF. CDR3 nucleotide sequence: TGTGCCAGCAGCGTAGGTCTAGCGGGGAACAACGAGCAGTACTTC.

The chain couples TRBV2 to TRBJ1-2; no definite D call. Germline V CDR1 and CDR2: SNHLY, FYNNEI. V was trimmed by 3 bases and J by 1 base, leaving 6 bases between them. There are 13 residues in the CDR3. The CDR3 sequence: CASSDEGNYGYTF. The CDR3 DNA reads TGTGCCAGCAGTGACGAGGGTAACTATGGCTACACCTTC.